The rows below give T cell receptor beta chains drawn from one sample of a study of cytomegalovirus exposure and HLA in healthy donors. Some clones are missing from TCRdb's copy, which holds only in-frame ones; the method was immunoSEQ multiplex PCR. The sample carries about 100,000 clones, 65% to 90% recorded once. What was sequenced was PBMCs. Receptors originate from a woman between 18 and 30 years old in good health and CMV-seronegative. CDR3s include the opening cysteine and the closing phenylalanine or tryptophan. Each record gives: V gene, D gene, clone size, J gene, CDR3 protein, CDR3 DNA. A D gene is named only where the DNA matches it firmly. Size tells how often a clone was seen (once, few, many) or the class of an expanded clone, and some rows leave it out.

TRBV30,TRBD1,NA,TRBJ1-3,CAWSSGTGVGNTIYF,TGTGCCTGGAGTTCCGGGACAGGGGTCGGAAACACCATATATTTT
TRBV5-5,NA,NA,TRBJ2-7,CASSFRDRYEQYF,TGTGCCAGCAGTTTTAGAGACAGGTACGAGCAGTACTTC
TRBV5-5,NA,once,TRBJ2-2,CASSLQVHGELFF,TGTGCCAGCAGCTTGCAGGTACACGGGGAGCTGTTTTTT
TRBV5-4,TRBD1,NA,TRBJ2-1,CASSLGQGYNEQFF,TGTGCCAGCAGTCTCGGACAGGGTTACAATGAGCAGTTCTTC
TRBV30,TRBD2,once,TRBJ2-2,CAWFPLAGGTGELFF,TGTGCCTGGTTCCCTCTAGCGGGAGGAACCGGGGAGCTGTTTTTT
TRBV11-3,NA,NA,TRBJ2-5,CASSSGDLNQETQYF,TGTGCCAGCAGCTCGGGGGATTTGAACCAAGAGACCCAGTACTTC
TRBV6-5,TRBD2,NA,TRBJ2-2,CASSYRLAAGELFF,TGTGCCAGCAGTTACCGACTAGCGGCCGGGGAGCTGTTTTTT
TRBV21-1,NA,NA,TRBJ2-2,CASSGSGRAMGGNTGELFF,TGTGCCAGCAGCGGTAGCGGGAGGGCCATGGGGGGGAACACCGGGGAGCTGTTTTTT
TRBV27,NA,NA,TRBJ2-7,CASSFGRDYEQYF,TGTGCCAGCAGTTTTGGCAGGGACTACGAGCAGTACTTC
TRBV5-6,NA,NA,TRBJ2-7,CASSLFGDAYEQYF,TGTGCCAGCAGCTTGTTTGGAGATGCCTACGAGCAGTACTTC
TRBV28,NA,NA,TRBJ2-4,CASSLWVAARGKNIQYF,TGTGCCAGCAGTTTATGGGTCGCCGCTCGGGGCAAAAACATTCAGTACTTC
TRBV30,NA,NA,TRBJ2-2,CAWSPSGGALPGELFF,TGTGCCTGGAGCCCCAGTGGGGGGGCGCTTCCCGGGGAGCTGTTTTTT
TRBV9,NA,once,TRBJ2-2,CASSVVVSGATGELFF,TGTGCCAGCAGCGTAGTGGTTAGCGGTGCCACCGGGGAGCTGTTTTTT
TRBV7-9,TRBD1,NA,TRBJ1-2,CASSNPRDRANYGYTF,TGTGCCAGCAGCAATCCTAGGGACAGAGCTAACTATGGCTACACCTTC
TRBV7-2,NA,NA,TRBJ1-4,CASSLNGATNEKLFF,TGTGCCAGCAGCTTAAACGGGGCAACTAATGAAAAACTGTTTTTT